This T cell receptor (beta chain) stems from a study of beta chain features in type 1 diabetes. Expressed TCRB transcripts were sequenced, since all the RNA that had been isolated was reverse transcribed. The table came from immunoSEQ multiplex PCR; TCRdb's copy has only in-frame clones and leaves some out. The data hold approximately 40,000 clones, with approximately 48% observed a single time. Trimming removed 5 bases at V and 7 bases at J, with 18 bases between. Germline CDR1 is SGHTA and CDR2 is FQGNSA. The CDR3 totals 15 residues. This TCR derives from a woman aged 25-40 years in good health. The rearrangement joins TRBV7-2 to TRBJ2-1, with a weak D call TRBD2 (5 bases). The material sequenced was stem cell memory CD4+ T cells from blood. CDR3 in amino acids: CASSRTSLRGNEQFF. CDR3 bases: TGTGCCAGCAGCCGAACTAGTTTAAGAGGGAATGAGCAGTTCTTC.